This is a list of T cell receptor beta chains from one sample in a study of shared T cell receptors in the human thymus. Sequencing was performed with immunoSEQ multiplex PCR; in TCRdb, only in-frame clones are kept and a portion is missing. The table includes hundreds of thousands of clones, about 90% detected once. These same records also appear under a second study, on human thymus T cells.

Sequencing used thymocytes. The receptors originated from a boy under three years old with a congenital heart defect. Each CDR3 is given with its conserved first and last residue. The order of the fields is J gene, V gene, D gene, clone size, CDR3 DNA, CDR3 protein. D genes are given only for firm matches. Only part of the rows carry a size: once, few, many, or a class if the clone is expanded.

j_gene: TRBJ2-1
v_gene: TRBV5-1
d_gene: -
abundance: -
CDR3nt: TGCGCCAGCAGCAGCCCCAGGCCGAAGCGGCACTACAATGAGCAGTTCTTC
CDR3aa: CASSSPRPKRHYNEQFF

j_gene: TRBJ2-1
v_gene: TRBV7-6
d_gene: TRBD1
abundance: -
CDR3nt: TGTGCCAGCAGCTTGGGTTGCCCGGGACAGTACAATGAGCAGTTCTTC
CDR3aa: CASSLGCPGQYNEQFF

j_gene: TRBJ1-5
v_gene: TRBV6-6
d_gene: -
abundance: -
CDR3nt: TGTGCCAGCAGTTATGCAGGGGCTTCGCCCCAGCATTTT
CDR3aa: CASSYAGASPQHF

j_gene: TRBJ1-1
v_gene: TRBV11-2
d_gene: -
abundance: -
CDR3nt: TGTGCCAGCAGCTTCAGCACTGAAGCTTTCTTT
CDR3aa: CASSFSTEAFF

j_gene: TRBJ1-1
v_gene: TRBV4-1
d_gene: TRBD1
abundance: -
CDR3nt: TGCGCCAGCAGCCAAACGGACAGGGAGGACACTGAAGCTTTCTTT
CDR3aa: CASSQTDREDTEAFF

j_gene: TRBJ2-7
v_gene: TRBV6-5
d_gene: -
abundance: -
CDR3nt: TGTGCCAGCAGTTATACAGGCCGTCCCGAGCAGTACTTC
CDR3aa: CASSYTGRPEQYF

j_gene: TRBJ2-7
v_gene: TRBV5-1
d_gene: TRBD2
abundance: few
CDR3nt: TGCGCCAGCAGCCCCGCGGGAGTTTTCCCCTCCTACGAGCAGTACTTC
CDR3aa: CASSPAGVFPSYEQYF

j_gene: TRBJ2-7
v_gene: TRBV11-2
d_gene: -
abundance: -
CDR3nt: TGTGCCAGCAGCCTCAGTACGTTCGAGCAGTACTTC
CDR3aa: CASSLSTFEQYF

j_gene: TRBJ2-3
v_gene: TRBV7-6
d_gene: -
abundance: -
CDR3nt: TGTGCCAGCCGGGGGGGGACGGGACAGGGCCGATCAGATACGCAGTATTTT
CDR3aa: CASRGGTGQGRSDTQYF

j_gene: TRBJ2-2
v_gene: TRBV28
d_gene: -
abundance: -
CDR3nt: TGTGCCAGCAGTACCGGGACACACACCGGGGAGCTGTTTTTT
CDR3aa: CASSTGTHTGELFF

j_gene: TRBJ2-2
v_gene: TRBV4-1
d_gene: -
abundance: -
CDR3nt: TGCGCCAGCAGCCAAGAGGGGAGGTGGACCGGGGAGCTGTTTTTT
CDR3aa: CASSQEGRWTGELFF

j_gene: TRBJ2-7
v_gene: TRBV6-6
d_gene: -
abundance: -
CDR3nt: TGTGCCAGCAGATCAGGTGCATACTCCTACGAGCAGTACTTC
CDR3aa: CASRSGAYSYEQYF

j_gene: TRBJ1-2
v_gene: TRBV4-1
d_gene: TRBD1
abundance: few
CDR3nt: TGCGCCAGCAGCCAAGGGACAGGGGAAGAGGATGGCTACACCTTC
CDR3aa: CASSQGTGEEDGYTF

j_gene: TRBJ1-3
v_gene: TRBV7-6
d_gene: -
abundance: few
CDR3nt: TGTGCCAGCAGCCCCCGCGGGGGGGCGTATGGAAACACCATATATTTT
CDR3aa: CASSPRGGAYGNTIYF

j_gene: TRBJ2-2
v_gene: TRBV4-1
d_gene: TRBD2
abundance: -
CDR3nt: TGCGCCAGCAGCCCCACTAGCGGGGGGTGGGACGGGGAGCTGTTTTTT
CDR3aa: CASSPTSGGWDGELFF

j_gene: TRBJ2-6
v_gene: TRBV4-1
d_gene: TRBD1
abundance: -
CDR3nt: TGCGCCAGCAGCCAAGATACGATGAGACAGGGAAAAAGAAGCTCTGGGGCCAACGTCCTGACTTTC
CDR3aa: CASSQDTMRQGKRSSGANVLTF

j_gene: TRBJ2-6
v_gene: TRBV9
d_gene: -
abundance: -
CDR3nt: TGTGCCAGCAGCCCCACGACGGAGTTCTCTGGGGCCAACGTCCTGACTTTC
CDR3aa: CASSPTTEFSGANVLTF

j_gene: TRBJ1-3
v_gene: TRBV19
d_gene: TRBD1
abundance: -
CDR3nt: TGTGCCAGTAGTATGGGACAGGGTAGATCTGGAAACACCATATATTTT
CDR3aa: CASSMGQGRSGNTIYF

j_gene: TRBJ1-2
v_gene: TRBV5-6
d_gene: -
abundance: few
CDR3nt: TGTGCCAGCAGCCCACAGGACAGATATGGCTACACCTTC
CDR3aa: CASSPQDRYGYTF

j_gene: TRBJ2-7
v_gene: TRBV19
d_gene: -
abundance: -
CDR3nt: TGTGCCAGTAGTATTGGCGGGTCGGTTCACTACGAGCAGTACTTC
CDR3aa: CASSIGGSVHYEQYF

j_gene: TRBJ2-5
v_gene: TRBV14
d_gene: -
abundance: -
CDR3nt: TGTGCCAGCAGCCTGAACAGGGTCCAAGAGACCCAGTACTTC
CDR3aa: CASSLNRVQETQYF

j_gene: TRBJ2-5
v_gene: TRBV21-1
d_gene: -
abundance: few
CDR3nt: TGTGCCAGCAGCAAAGCCGGGACTAGTAACGCCAGGTACCAAGAGACCCAGTACTTC
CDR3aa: CASSKAGTSNARYQETQYF

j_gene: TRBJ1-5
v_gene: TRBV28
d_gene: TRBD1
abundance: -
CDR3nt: TGTGCCAGCACCATGGTGACAGGGGGCCATCAGCCCCAGCATTTT
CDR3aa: CASTMVTGGHQPQHF

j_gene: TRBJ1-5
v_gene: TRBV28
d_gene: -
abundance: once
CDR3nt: TGTGCCAGCAGTTTAGGTGGGGGGAGCAATCAGCCCCAGCATTTT
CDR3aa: CASSLGGGSNQPQHF

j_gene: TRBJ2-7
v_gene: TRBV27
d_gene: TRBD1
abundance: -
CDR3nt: TGTGCCAGCAGTAAAACACAGGGGTACCCCTACGAGCAGTACTTC
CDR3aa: CASSKTQGYPYEQYF

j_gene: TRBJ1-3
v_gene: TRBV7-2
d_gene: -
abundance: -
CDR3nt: TGTGCCAGCAGCTTATTCCTTCATTACTGGAACACCATATATTTT
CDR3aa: CASSLFLHYWNTIYF

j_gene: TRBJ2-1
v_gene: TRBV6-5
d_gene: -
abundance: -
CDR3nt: TGTGCCAGCAGTGGCAGGGGTTCCTACAATGAGCAGTTCTTC
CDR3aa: CASSGRGSYNEQFF